What follows describes a single TCR beta chain. Its antigen remains unknown. These data are taken from a study of shared clonotypes between healthy human individuals. Germline CDR1 reads GTSNPN; CDR2 reads SVGIG (reference sequence). CDR3 size: 11 residues. V was shortened by 0 bases and J by 11 bases, with 10 bases between the two germline ends. Study results and caveats: It was anticipated that sequencing depth would influence how many clonotypes donors shared. Represented diversity (both genetic and exposure-history) was limited by the small number of donors.

For genomic DNA, unsorted samples relied on tens of millions of PBMCs. Once extracted for a subset, genomic DNA was divided evenly among several immunoSEQ plates. TCRdb's copy holds only in-frame clones and misses some; the assay was immunoSEQ multiplex PCR. The sample shows 490,000 or so clones, roughly 78% of them seen only once. Sequenced: PBMCs. The rearrangement links TRBV30 to TRBJ2-5; tentatively, D is TRBD2 (5 bases). This TCR was recovered from a woman between 40 and 55 years old in good health. Some clones in this sample may be carry-over from other donors' samples. CDR3 DNA sequence: TGTGCCTGGAGTGTTTCCGGGAATCAGTACTTC. This codes for CAWSVSGNQYF.